A single sample gave rise to the 21 T cell receptor beta chains below, sequenced in a study of cytomegalovirus exposure and HLA in healthy donors. Primers for the PCR totalled 60 Vbeta and 13 Jbeta. The repertoire was sequenced with immunoSEQ multiplex PCR; TCRdb's copy has only in-frame clones and lacks some. The table shows 55,000 to 75,000 clones, with 74% occurring only once. The source material was PBMCs. These receptors originate from a human donor in good health.

The V gene is TRBV29-1, the J gene TRBJ1-6; 10 positions match TRBD1. Trimming cost V 5 bases and J 9 bases; bases outside gene matches: 4. Germline values: CDR1 SQVTM, CDR2 ANQGSEA. CDR3 length: 13 amino acids. CDR3 nucleotide sequence: TGCAGCGTTAAGACAGGGGGCGGTTCACCCCTCCACTTT. Translation gives CSVKTGGGSPLHF.

This clone was detected once. V and J are TRBV10-3 and TRBJ2-7; the match to TRBD1 covers 9 bases. Germline CDR1 ENHRY, CDR2 SYGVKD. J was trimmed by 2 bases and V by 7 bases; bases with no gene match: 3. This CDR3 comprises 13 residues. The CDR3 sequence: CAITGQGAYEQYF. Written as DNA, the CDR3 is TGTGCCATCACGGGACAGGGTGCCTACGAGCAGTACTTC.

The chain joins TRBV28 to TRBJ2-5; 8 nucleotides line up with TRBD1. The CDR3 sequence is 15 residues long. The trim removed 5 bases at V and 5 bases at J, leaving 10 bases unmatched. Germline CDR1 MDHEN, CDR2 SYDVKM. The CDR3 DNA reads as TGTGCCAGCAGTCTCAACCGGGACAGGTCGGAGACCCAGTACTTC. Protein product: CASSLNRDRSETQYF.

This clone has just a few counts. V gene TRBV5-6 combines with J gene TRBJ2-1; 8 nucleotides align to TRBD1. The trim removed 4 bases at V and 4 bases at J, leaving 10 bases unmatched. The CDR3 totals 16 residues. Per germline, CDR1 SGHDT and CDR2 YYEEEE. For the CDR3, the DNA is TGTGCCAGCAGCCAAGACAGGGGCCAACTATACAATGAGCAGTTCTTC. The encoded protein is CASSQDRGQLYNEQFF.

The chain links TRBV4-1 to TRBJ1-1; 10 nucleotides agree with TRBD1. Germline V gene data show CDR1 as MGHRA and CDR2 as YSYEKL. J gave up 0 bases and V 3 bases, and 7 bases lay outside the gene matches. CDR3 size: 17 residues. For the CDR3, the DNA is TGCGCCAGCAGCCAGGGACAGGGGCGAACATTGAACACTGAAGCTTTCTTT. Translated: CASSQGQGRTLNTEAFF.

This clone has more than one count but fewer than ten. This chain uses TRBV27 with TRBJ2-7; TRBD1 agrees at 8 bases. Losses at the gene ends were 10 bases for V and 5 bases for J; bases not matched to a gene: 10. Germline V gene lookup returns CDR1 MNHEY and CDR2 SMNVEV (reference sequence). The CDR3 covers 13 residues. CDR3 sequence: CAIGGQGANEQYF. The CDR3 DNA reads as TGTGCCATCGGCGGGCAGGGGGCGAACGAGCAGTACTTC.

The chain couples TRBV30 to TRBJ2-1; 9 positions agree with TRBD2. The CDR3 spans 14 residues. After removal of 5 bases from V and 2 bases from J, the junction contained 4 bases not matched to a gene. Looked up from germline, CDR1 is GTSNPN and CDR2 is SVGIG (reference sequence). DNA for the CDR3: TGTGCCTGGCTCGCTAGCGGGGCCTACAATGAGCAGTTCTTC. Translation: CAWLASGAYNEQFF.

The chain couples TRBV2 to TRBJ2-7; 7 bases line up with TRBD1. Germline-derived CDR1 and CDR2 are SNHLY and FYNNEI. The CDR3 is 12 amino acids. J gave up 3 bases and V 6 bases, and 2 bases lay outside the gene matches. The CDR3 region is CASRGQLYEQYF. CDR3 bases: TGTGCCAGCAGGGGACAGCTCTACGAGCAGTACTTC.

This chain links TRBV10-3 with TRBJ2-7, with TRBD1 matching over 9 bases. Per germline, CDR1 ENHRY and CDR2 SYGVKD. The CDR3 covers 15 residues. V shed 5 bases, J shed 1 base, and the junction held 6 bases outside the gene matches. The CDR3 loop is CAISSRDRESYEQYF. The DNA for the CDR3 is TGTGCCATCAGTTCCCGGGACAGGGAATCCTACGAGCAGTACTTC.

The chain carries TRBV30 and TRBJ2-7, with TRBD1 matching 9 bases. Germline CDR1 reads GTSNPN; CDR2 reads SVGIG (reference sequence). After removal of 0 bases from V and 6 bases from J, the junction contained 3 bases not matched to a gene. The CDR3 contains 13 residues. The CDR3: CAWSVQGASEQYF. The CDR3 bases are TGTGCCTGGAGTGTACAGGGGGCAAGCGAGCAGTACTTC.

Only one count was recorded for this clone. Written as DNA, the CDR3 is TGTGCCAGCAGCTCGCAGGGGACTAGCGGGAGAAGCACAGATACGCAGTATTTT. Translated: CASSSQGTSGRSTDTQYF. The V gene is TRBV7-9, the J gene TRBJ2-3; the match to TRBD2 covers 14 bases. After removal of 4 bases from V and 0 bases from J, the junction contained 6 bases not matched to a gene. The germline gives CDR1 SEHNR, CDR2 FQNEAQ (reference sequence). The CDR3 has 18 residues.

The chain links TRBV13 to TRBJ2-5, with D possibly being TRBD1 (9 bases). There are 21 residues in the CDR3. Germline CDR1 is PRHDT and CDR2 is FYEKMQ (reference sequence). Between the trimmed V and J ends, which lost 5 bases and 1 base, there was a span of 32 bases. The CDR3 region has the DNA TGTGCCAGCAGCCCTAGCCCCGGGGGGGGACAGGGAGATAAGGGCCAAGAGACCCAGTACTTC. Amino acids: CASSPSPGGGQGDKGQETQYF.

This clone occurred a few times. This chain links TRBV30 with TRBJ2-2; D is possibly TRBD1 (6 bases). The CDR3 is made up of 16 amino acids. Germline V CDR1 and CDR2: GTSNPN, SVGIG (reference sequence). Trimming pared 2 bases from V and 1 base from J, leaving 14 bases between. The CDR3 DNA reads as TGTGCCTGGAGTTATCTTAGGACAGAGAACACCGGGGAGCTGTTTTTT. This encodes CAWSYLRTENTGELFF.

The sample holds one count of this clone. The chain is built from TRBV6-5 and TRBJ1-3, with D possibly being TRBD1 (6 bases). The CDR3 runs 15 residues. Germline V gene data show CDR1 as MNHEY and CDR2 as SVGAGI. V was cut by 4 bases and J by 0 bases, with 10 bases left in between. The CDR3 DNA is TGTGCCAGCAGTTCCGACAGGTTCTCTGGAAACACCATATATTTT. This sequence encodes CASSSDRFSGNTIYF.

The V gene is TRBV6-5, the J gene TRBJ2-3; 7 bases are shared with TRBD1. The trim removed 4 bases at V and 2 bases at J, leaving 9 bases unmatched. This CDR3 contains 16 residues. Germline loops: CDR1 MNHEY, CDR2 SVGAGI. The CDR3 loop reads CASSSAGTDNTDTQYF. DNA for the CDR3: TGTGCCAGCAGTTCTGCCGGGACAGACAACACAGATACGCAGTATTTT.

V is TRBV25-1 and J is TRBJ2-7, with D perhaps matching TRBD1 (6 bases). V was shortened by 6 bases and J by 5 bases, with 17 bases between the two germline ends. The V gene's germline CDR1 is MGHDK and CDR2 SYGVNS. The CDR3 length is 14 residues. CDR3 sequence reads: CASSLQGRWDEQYF. In DNA, the CDR3 is TGTGCCAGCAGCTTACAGGGTAGGTGGGACGAGCAGTACTTC.

This clone was recorded only once. The chain couples TRBV12-5 to TRBJ2-5; 7 bases line up with TRBD1. The CDR3 spans 13 residues. With V trimmed by 4 bases and J by 4 bases, 3 bases remained unmatched. In germline, CDR1 is LGHNT, CDR2 FRNRAP. The CDR3 loop reads CASGSNRGETQYF. As DNA, the CDR3 is TGTGCTAGTGGTTCCAACAGGGGAGAGACCCAGTACTTC.

The chain is built from TRBV9 and TRBJ1-2, with D tentatively TRBD1 (6 bases). Germline V gene lookup returns CDR1 SGDLS and CDR2 YYNGEE. The germline V and J ends were trimmed by 10 bases and 4 bases, with 26 bases remaining between them. This CDR3 is built from 16 residues. The CDR3 loop is CAVRVFTGSGGYGYTF. The CDR3 DNA reads TGTGCCGTAAGGGTATTTACAGGGTCGGGGGGCTATGGCTACACCTTC.

Written as DNA, the CDR3 is TGTGCCTGGAGTGTTAATAATGAGCAGTTCTTC. As protein: CAWSVNNEQFF. The chain has TRBV30 and TRBJ2-1, with D hard to call. Germline V gene lookup returns CDR1 GTSNPN and CDR2 SVGIG (reference sequence). The V end was cut by 0 bases, the J end by 7 bases, with 4 bases between. The CDR3 is 11 residues long.

The chain has TRBV5-1 and TRBJ2-5; the D gene is possibly TRBD1 (6 bases). Looked up from germline, CDR1 is SGHRS and CDR2 is YFSETQ. V gave up 0 bases and J gave up 5 bases, with 8 bases separating them. The CDR3 runs to 13 residues. As DNA, the CDR3 is TGCGCCAGCAGCTTGGAGGGGGATGAGACCCAGTACTTC. As protein: CASSLEGDETQYF.

The rearrangement links TRBV5-6 to TRBJ2-5; a possible D gene is TRBD1 (6 bases). In germline, CDR1 is SGHDT, CDR2 YYEEEE. This CDR3 region has 15 residues. The germline V and J ends were trimmed by 0 bases and 11 bases, with 20 bases remaining between them. The CDR3 DNA sequence: TGTGCCAGCAGCTTGGGGACAGTCAAGCCTATGGAGCAGTACTTC. It translates to CASSLGTVKPMEQYF.